The 16 T cell receptor beta chains reported below all come from one sample, sequenced in a study of shared clonotypes between healthy human individuals. This table comes from immunoSEQ multiplex PCR, and its TCRdb copy is limited to in-frame clones, with some not included. The data hold around 2,000,000 clones, with 90% to 95% observed a single time. The sample taken for sequencing was naive CD4+ T cells sorted from blood. The subset: CD45RA+ positively selected. These receptors all stem from a man between 18 and 29 years old in good health.

This chain uses TRBV7-9 with TRBJ1-2; D gene unclear. The CDR3 consists of 14 residues. Per the germline V gene, CDR1 is SEHNR and CDR2 is FQNEAQ (reference sequence). V gave up 0 bases and J gave up 2 bases, with 7 bases separating them. Here the CDR3 DNA reads TGTGCCAGCAGCTTAGCGTCAGAGAACTATGGCTACACCTTC. It codes for CASSLASENYGYTF. The complete variable domain, with remaining parts taken from reference TRBV7-9 and TRBJ1-2, reads DTGVSQNPRHKITKRGQNVTFRCDPISEHNRLYWYRQTLGQGPEFLTYFQNEAQLEKSRLLSDRFSAERPKGSFSTLEIQRTEQGDSAMYLCASSLASENYGYTFGSGTRLTVV.

The chain combines TRBV11-2 with TRBJ2-7; D remains ambiguous. Trimming shortened V by 7 bases and J by 2 bases, and 15 bases separated the two germline ends. The CDR3 contains 14 residues. Germline CDR1 SGHAT, CDR2 FQNNGV. The CDR3 here is CASKSGNIAYEQYF. CDR3 sequence (DNA): TGTGCCAGCAAATCAGGCAACATTGCCTACGAGCAGTACTTC. Full variable domain (remainder filled in from reference TRBV11-2 and TRBJ2-7): EAGVAQSPRYKIIEKRQSVAFWCNPISGHATLYWYQQILGQGPKLLIQFQNNGVVDDSQLPKDRFSAERLKGVDSTLKIQPAKLEDSAVYLCASKSGNIAYEQYFGPGTRLTVT.

V usage is TRBV28 and J usage is TRBJ1-2; D call uncertain. The germline V gene has CDR1 MDHEN and CDR2 SYDVKM. Trimming pared 4 bases from V and 8 bases from J, leaving 11 bases between. CDR3 size: 12 residues. The CDR3 bases are TGTGCCAGCAGTTCCGACGCGGGGGGCTACACCTTC. It translates to CASSSDAGGYTF.

The chain recombines TRBV25-1 with TRBJ2-3; maybe TRBD2 (7 bases). CDR3 length equals 15 residues. Germline CDR1 reads MGHDK; CDR2 reads SYGVNS. V was pared by 8 bases and J by 2 bases, with 17 bases between. CDR3 protein: CASSRGRGYTDTQYF. In DNA, the CDR3 is TGTGCCAGCTCCAGAGGGAGGGGGTACACAGATACGCAGTATTTT.

The CDR3: CASSSGLAGEGEQFF. The CDR3 DNA is TGTGCCAGCAGCTCGGGACTAGCGGGAGAGGGTGAGCAGTTCTTC. The chain has TRBV11-2 and TRBJ2-1; 14 bases line up with TRBD2. V shed 4 bases, J shed 9 bases, and the junction held 5 bases outside the gene matches. CDR1 and CDR2 (germline): SGHAT, FQNNGV. This CDR3 region has 15 residues.

In nucleotides, the CDR3 is TGTGCCAGCATCGAGCCTAGCGGGAGATCCTACGAGCAGTACTTC. Translation gives CASIEPSGRSYEQYF. The J gene is TRBJ2-7, the V gene TRBV5-8; 10 positions agree with TRBD2. This CDR3 has 15 residues. Germline values: CDR1 SGHTS, CDR2 YDEGEE. V trimming: 6 bases; J trimming: 1 base; junction bases outside the gene matches: 7.

This clone was seen only once. The J gene is TRBJ2-7, the V gene TRBV15; no reliable D call. The CDR3 is 15 amino acids. Per germline, CDR1 LNHNV and CDR2 YYDKDF (reference sequence). V was clipped by 0 bases and J by 2 bases, with 11 bases between them. The CDR3 loop is CATSREKGGTYEQYF. The CDR3 DNA reads TGTGCCACCAGCAGAGAAAAAGGCGGTACCTACGAGCAGTACTTC.

V gene TRBV18 combines with J gene TRBJ1-1; D is unclear. CDR1 and CDR2 (germline): KGHSH, LQKENI. This CDR3 contains 14 residues. V was trimmed by 4 bases and J by 2 bases, leaving 11 bases between them. The CDR3 nucleotides are TGTGCCAGCTCACTGCGGGGTGGAAACACTGAAGCTTTCTTT. It is translated as CASSLRGGNTEAFF.

The chain recombines TRBV30 with TRBJ1-1; D is uncertain. The V and J ends lost 1 base and 0 bases respectively, with 12 bases between them. CDR3 length: 15 amino acids. Looked up from germline, CDR1 is GTSNPN and CDR2 is SVGIG (reference sequence). The CDR3 DNA follows: TGTGCCTGGAGTGGTGGTGACACCTTGAACACTGAAGCTTTCTTT. It yields the protein CAWSGGDTLNTEAFF.

J is TRBJ2-7 and V is TRBV7-2; weak D call: TRBD1 (5 bases). Trimming removed 1 base from V and 5 bases from J, with 12 bases in between. The CDR3 length is 14 residues. The germline gives CDR1 SGHTA, CDR2 FQGNSA. Here the CDR3 DNA reads TGTGCCAGCAGCTTAGAACAGGTTAACAACGAGCAGTACTTC. Translated: CASSLEQVNNEQYF.

This clone appeared once. The rearrangement uses TRBV10-3 and TRBJ2-7, with D perhaps matching TRBD2 (6 bases). Trimming took 10 bases from V and 4 from J, leaving 23 bases between them. The CDR3 is made up of 15 amino acids. The germline CDR1 and CDR2 sequences are ENHRY and SYGVKD. The chain's CDR3 is CATAWGTVLSYEQYF. The CDR3 DNA reads as TGTGCCACCGCGTGGGGGACTGTCCTCTCGTACGAGCAGTACTTC.

This chain joins TRBV6-5 and TRBJ1-6; 7 bases are shared with TRBD1. The CDR3 runs to 15 residues. V lost 5 bases and J lost 7; bases outside the gene matches: 8. The V gene's germline CDR1 is MNHEY and CDR2 SVGAGI. The CDR3 is CASSPTTGQNSPLHF. CDR3 DNA: TGTGCCAGCAGTCCTACGACAGGGCAAAATTCACCCCTCCACTTT.

The chain couples TRBV2 to TRBJ2-3; the match to TRBD1 covers 7 bases. The CDR3 spans 13 residues. V shed 6 bases, J shed 4 bases, and the junction held 4 bases outside the gene matches. CDR1 and CDR2 from the germline V gene are SNHLY and FYNNEI. The chain's CDR3 is CASRRQGADTQYF. In DNA, the CDR3 is TGTGCCAGCAGGCGACAGGGCGCAGATACGCAGTATTTT.

The chain couples TRBV5-6 to TRBJ2-5, with TRBD2 matching over 8 bases. CDR1 and CDR2 from the germline V gene are SGHDT and YYEEEE. CDR3 length equals 15 residues. V gave up 0 bases and J gave up 1 base; unmatched junction bases: 2. This chain's CDR3 is CASSLAGGSQETQYF. CDR3 coding DNA: TGTGCCAGCAGCTTGGCGGGGGGGAGCCAAGAGACCCAGTACTTC.

On this clone itself: Additional DNA sequences in this sample encode the identical CDR3. This chain joins TRBV5-1 and TRBJ2-5; a possible D gene is TRBD2 (5 bases). This CDR3 is 14 amino acids long. Looked up from germline, CDR1 is SGHRS and CDR2 is YFSETQ. The germline V and J ends were trimmed by 0 bases and 2 bases, with 8 bases remaining between them. The CDR3 loop is CASSLAGSQETQYF. In DNA form, the CDR3 reads TGCGCCAGCAGCTTGGCGGGGTCGCAAGAGACCCAGTACTTC.

This chain connects TRBV29-1 to TRBJ2-5; TRBD2 matches 7 bases. Germline V lookup: CDR1 SQVTM, CDR2 ANQGSEA. J was trimmed by 4 bases and V by 8 bases; bases with no gene match: 10. This CDR3 contains 13 residues. The CDR3 is CSSSRGVPETQYF. CDR3 DNA: TGCAGCTCGTCCCGGGGGGTCCCAGAGACCCAGTACTTC. The full variable domain, its missing parts supplied by reference TRBV29-1 and TRBJ2-5, is SAVISQKPSRDICQRGTSLTIQCQVDSQVTMMFWYRQQPGQSLTLIATANQGSEATYESGFVIDKFPISRPNLTFSTLTVSNMSPEDSSIYLCSSSRGVPETQYFGPGTRLLVL.